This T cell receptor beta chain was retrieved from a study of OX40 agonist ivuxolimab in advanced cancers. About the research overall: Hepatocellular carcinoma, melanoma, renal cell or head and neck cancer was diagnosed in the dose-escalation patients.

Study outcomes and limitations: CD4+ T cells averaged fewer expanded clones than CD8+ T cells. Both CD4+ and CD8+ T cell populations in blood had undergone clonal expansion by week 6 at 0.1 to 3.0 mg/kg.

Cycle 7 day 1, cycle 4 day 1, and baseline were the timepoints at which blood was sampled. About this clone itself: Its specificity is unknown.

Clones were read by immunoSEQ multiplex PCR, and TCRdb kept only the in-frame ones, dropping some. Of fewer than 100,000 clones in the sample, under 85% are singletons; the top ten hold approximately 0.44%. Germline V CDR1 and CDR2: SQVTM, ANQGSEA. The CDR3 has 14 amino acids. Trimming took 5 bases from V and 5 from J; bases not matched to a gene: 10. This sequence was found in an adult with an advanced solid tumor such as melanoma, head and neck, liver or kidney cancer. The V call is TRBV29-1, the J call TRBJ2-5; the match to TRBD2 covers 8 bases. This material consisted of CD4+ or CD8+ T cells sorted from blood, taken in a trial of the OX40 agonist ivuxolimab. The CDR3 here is CSVRGGQLGETQYF. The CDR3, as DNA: TGCAGCGTTCGCGGGGGGCAGTTGGGGGAGACCCAGTACTTC.